Presented here are 27 T cell receptor beta chains from one specimen sequenced in a study of T cell responses to AZD1222 COVID-19 vaccine. Clones were read by immunoSEQ multiplex PCR, and TCRdb kept only the in-frame ones, dropping some. Of roughly 96,000 clones in the sample, around 89% were seen once. Here the sequenced sample was peripheral blood, taken on day 0 of AZD1222 vaccination. These receptors came from an adult in good health.

This rearrangement joins TRBV5-4 to TRBJ1-6, with D possibly matching TRBD1 (6 bases). Trimming stripped 6 bases from V and 6 bases from J, with 10 bases between. The CDR3 runs 13 residues. The germline gives CDR1 SGHNT, CDR2 YYREEE (reference sequence). CDR3 sequence (DNA): TGTGCCAGCAACAAGGACAGTAATTCACCCCTCCACTTT. Its translation is CASNKDSNSPLHF. The full variable domain, in which reference TRBV5-4 and TRBJ1-6 provide the parts outside the CDR3, is ETGVTQSPTHLIKTRGQQVTLRCSSQSGHNTVSWYQQALGQGPQFIFQYYREEENGRGNFPPRFSGLQFPNYSSELNVNALELDDSALYLCASNKDSNSPLHFGNGTRLTVT.

The V gene is TRBV9, the J gene TRBJ2-1; 12 bases fit TRBD2. The CDR3 contains 18 residues. The junction had 16 bases not matched to a gene; V was cut back by 3 bases and J by 9 bases. Germline loops: CDR1 SGDLS, CDR2 YYNGEE. The CDR3 protein is CASSEVGGLAGSMGEQFF. CDR3 coding DNA: TGTGCCAGCAGCGAGGTGGGGGGACTAGCGGGCTCTATGGGTGAGCAGTTCTTC.

The chain couples TRBV6-5 to TRBJ1-2, with TRBD1 matching 7 bases. The junction had 5 bases not matched to a gene; V was cut back by 0 bases and J by 7 bases. The germline gives CDR1 MNHEY, CDR2 SVGAGI. This CDR3 contains 14 residues. The CDR3 DNA reads as TGTGCCAGCAGTTACTCCGCCCAGGGGGGTGGCTACACCTTC. It encodes CASSYSAQGGGYTF.

The chain uses TRBV2 and TRBJ1-4, with 9 bases lining up with TRBD1. V was clipped by 3 bases and J by 8 bases; unmatched bases: 7. Germline lookup yields CDR1 SNHLY and CDR2 FYNNEI. This CDR3 spans 15 amino acids. The CDR3 sequence is CASSDLTGGREKLFF. The CDR3 coding sequence is TGTGCCAGCAGTGACCTCACAGGGGGCCGGGAAAAACTGTTTTTT.

The chain uses TRBV28 and TRBJ1-1; 8 nucleotides align to TRBD1. V dropped 6 bases and J dropped 5; count of bases not matched to a gene: 5. CDR1 and CDR2 from the germline V gene are MDHEN and SYDVKM. The CDR3 totals 13 residues. In DNA form, the CDR3 reads TGTGCCAGCAGACCGACAGGGGTGACTGAAGCTTTCTTT. This gives the protein CASRPTGVTEAFF.

V usage is TRBV7-9 and J usage is TRBJ2-3, with D uncertain. This CDR3 region has 11 residues. Germline assignment: CDR1 SEHNR and CDR2 FQNEAQ (reference sequence). The V and J ends lost 5 bases and 2 bases respectively, with 2 bases between them. In DNA form, the CDR3 reads TGTGCCAGCAGCATCACAGATACGCAGTATTTT. This gives the protein CASSITDTQYF.

The genes are TRBV7-9 and TRBJ2-5; possibly TRBD1 for D (5 bases). Trimming shortened V by 5 bases and J by 0 bases, and 13 bases separated the two germline ends. The CDR3 covers 15 residues. Looked up from germline, CDR1 is SEHNR and CDR2 is FQNEAQ (reference sequence). This CDR3 reads CASSRTTGNQETQYF. The CDR3, as DNA: TGTGCCAGCAGCCGAACCACAGGAAACCAAGAGACCCAGTACTTC.

The V and J genes are TRBV7-8 and TRBJ1-5; 7 bases line up with TRBD1. Germline CDR1 and CDR2: SGHVS and FQNEAQ. The V segment lost 4 bases and the J segment 6 bases; nucleotides outside the gene matches: 9. This CDR3 is built from 15 residues. The CDR3 sequence is CASSSDRDIGQPQHF. CDR3 bases: TGTGCCAGCAGCTCAGACAGGGATATAGGTCAGCCCCAGCATTTT.

The gene calls are TRBV7-2 and TRBJ2-3; TRBD2 aligns across 10 bases. The germline gives CDR1 SGHTA, CDR2 FQGNSA. J lost 1 base, V lost 4 bases, and 8 bases had no gene match. This CDR3 has 17 residues. In DNA, the CDR3 is TGTGCCAGCAGCTATACCCCCGGGACTAGCGGCACAGATACGCAGTATTTT. This translates into CASSYTPGTSGTDTQYF.

The CDR3 nucleotides are TGTGCCAGTAGTATACTTGGGACAGGGGCTGGAAACACCATATATTTT. Amino acids: CASSILGTGAGNTIYF. The V gene is TRBV19, the J gene TRBJ1-3; 10 bases agree with TRBD1. The CDR3 length is 16 residues. Germline V gives CDR1 LNHDA, CDR2 SQIVND (reference sequence). J lost 2 bases, V lost 2 bases, and 3 bases had no gene match.

This clone has a handful of counts. The rearrangement joins TRBV5-4 to TRBJ1-4, with D maybe TRBD1 (5 bases). Per the germline V gene, CDR1 is SGHNT and CDR2 is YYREEE (reference sequence). The ends were cut back, 4 bases at V and 0 bases at J, with 13 bases in the middle. The CDR3 is 16 residues long. The CDR3 DNA follows: TGTGCCAGCAGCCGTTTCGGACAAACAACTAATGAAAAACTGTTTTTT. Translation: CASSRFGQTTNEKLFF.

The V gene is TRBV28, the J gene TRBJ2-3; 7 nucleotides line up with TRBD2. This CDR3 is built from 12 residues. V trimming: 6 bases; J trimming: 7 bases; junction bases outside the gene matches: 4. Germline loops: CDR1 MDHEN, CDR2 SYDVKM. The CDR3 sequence is CASSLGTNTQYF. The CDR3 coding sequence is TGTGCCAGCAGCCTCGGGACTAATACGCAGTATTTT.

Only one count was recorded for this clone. The rearrangement joins TRBV23-1 to TRBJ1-5; 7 bases fit TRBD1. TRBV23-1 is reported as an ORF; its role is uncertain. Trimming at V came to 6 bases and at J to 4 bases, leaving 3 bases not matched to a gene. This CDR3 has 13 amino acids. DNA of the CDR3: TGCGCCAGCAGCGGACAGGTAAATCAGCCCCAGCATTTT. It yields the protein CASSGQVNQPQHF.

V and J are TRBV11-2 and TRBJ2-7; TRBD2 matches 8 bases. The CDR3 runs to 16 residues. V shed 5 bases and J 3 bases; nucleotides not matched to a gene: 12. Germline assignment: CDR1 SGHAT and CDR2 FQNNGV. The CDR3 loop is CASSPFSGVELYEQYF. The CDR3 coding sequence is TGTGCCAGCAGCCCCTTTAGCGGGGTCGAACTCTACGAGCAGTACTTC.

The chain links TRBV9 to TRBJ2-1, with 9 positions matching TRBD2. Trimming took 3 bases from V and 6 from J; bases not matched to a gene: 7. This CDR3 is built from 15 residues. Germline V gives CDR1 SGDLS, CDR2 YYNGEE. Here the CDR3 DNA reads TGTGCCAGCAGCGGAGGGACTAGCTTATCCAATGAGCAGTTCTTC. Translated: CASSGGTSLSNEQFF.

The chain joins TRBV18 to TRBJ1-2, with 7 bases lining up with TRBD1. V shed 3 bases, J shed 4 bases, and the junction held 8 bases outside the gene matches. The CDR3 sequence is 15 residues long. Germline CDR1 is KGHSH and CDR2 is LQKENI. CDR3 sequence reads: CASSPGGGRFYGYTF. DNA of the CDR3: TGTGCCAGCTCACCTGGAGGGGGCAGATTCTATGGCTACACCTTC.

This clone came up once. V is TRBV29-1 and J is TRBJ2-3, with D uncertain. Germline CDR1 and CDR2: SQVTM and ANQGSEA. The CDR3 is made up of 14 amino acids. Between the trimmed V and J ends, which lost 0 bases and 1 base, there was a span of 8 bases. CDR3 amino acids: CSVEDPAGTDTQYF. DNA for the CDR3: TGCAGCGTTGAAGATCCGGCTGGCACAGATACGCAGTATTTT.

The chain is built from TRBV11-2 and TRBJ2-2; D ambiguous. The CDR3 totals 16 residues. V lost 1 base to trimming and J lost 6 bases, with 15 bases between them. Germline CDR1 reads SGHAT; CDR2 reads FQNNGV. This chain's CDR3 is CASSLAGSFDPGELFF. The CDR3 region has the DNA TGTGCCAGCAGCTTAGCTGGTAGCTTCGATCCCGGGGAGCTGTTTTTT.

The chain joins TRBV6-6 to TRBJ1-5; unclear D gene. CDR3 length: 12 residues. Germline V gives CDR1 MNHNY, CDR2 SVGAGI (reference sequence). Trimming pared 8 bases from V and 8 bases from J, leaving 13 bases between. DNA for the CDR3: TGTGCCAGCTCTGTGACGGTTGAGCCCCAGCATTTT. This codes for CASSVTVEPQHF.

The chain uses TRBV9 and TRBJ1-1, with TRBD1 matching 8 bases. CDR1 is SGDLS, CDR2 YYNGEE, per germline. The V segment lost 2 bases and the J segment 7 bases; nucleotides outside the gene matches: 4. The CDR3 has 13 residues. The CDR3 sequence is CASSVTGAFEAFF. CDR3 bases: TGTGCCAGCAGCGTGACAGGGGCGTTTGAAGCTTTCTTT.

The chain joins TRBV27 to TRBJ2-2; D remains ambiguous. Germline CDR1 is MNHEY and CDR2 is SMNVEV (reference sequence). The ends were cut back, 2 bases at V and 1 base at J, with 8 bases in the middle. The CDR3 totals 15 residues. The CDR3 sequence is CASSLMPGNTGELFF. The CDR3 bases are TGTGCCAGCAGTTTAATGCCCGGGAACACCGGGGAGCTGTTTTTT.

The chain combines TRBV28 with TRBJ1-5; 8 bases fit TRBD1. CDR1 is MDHEN and CDR2 is SYDVKM in the germline V gene. This CDR3 has 16 residues. Unmatched junction bases numbered 9, after V lost 2 bases and J lost 6 bases. This CDR3 is CASSLGQGARPQPQHF. Written as DNA, the CDR3 is TGTGCCAGCAGTTTAGGCCAGGGGGCCCGACCTCAGCCCCAGCATTTT.

This chain joins TRBV18 and TRBJ2-7; perhaps D is TRBD1 or TRBD2 (5 bases each). There are 15 residues in the CDR3. V was shortened by 0 bases and J by 2 bases, with 11 bases between the two germline ends. Germline lookup yields CDR1 KGHSH and CDR2 LQKENI. In DNA form, the CDR3 reads TGTGCCAGCTCACCACCGTCCGGGGCCCCCTACGAGCAGTACTTC. Translation: CASSPPSGAPYEQYF.

The genes are TRBV19 and TRBJ2-1; D is perhaps TRBD1 or TRBD2 (6 bases each). In germline, CDR1 is LNHDA, CDR2 SQIVND (reference sequence). With 5 bases removed from V and 14 bases from J, the gap between germline ends came to 16 bases. There are 12 residues in the CDR3. CDR3 amino acids: CASSGSRGPKFF. The CDR3 DNA sequence: TGTGCCAGTAGTGGGTCCCGGGGGCCCAAGTTCTTC.

The chain couples TRBV29-1 to TRBJ2-5, with 10 positions matching TRBD2. Germline trimming cut 4 bases from V and 1 base from J; bases unmatched to any gene: 3. This CDR3 contains 14 residues. The germline CDR1 and CDR2 sequences are SQVTM and ANQGSEA. CDR3 protein: CSVGGLAAQETQYF. The CDR3 DNA is TGCAGCGTTGGTGGACTAGCGGCCCAAGAGACCCAGTACTTC.

Comment on this clone: The sample carries other DNA sequences with the same CDR3. CDR3 amino acids: CASSLAGTGNTIYF. In nucleotides, the CDR3 is TGTGCCAGCAGTTTAGCCGGTACTGGAAACACCATATATTTT. The V and J genes are TRBV28 and TRBJ1-3; D ambiguous. This CDR3 region has 14 residues. Trimming took off 2 bases at V and 2 bases at J, with 7 bases between the two ends. CDR1 is MDHEN, CDR2 SYDVKM, per germline.

The chain is built from TRBV3-1 (or the pseudogene TRBV3-2) and TRBJ1-1; maybe TRBD1 (6 bases). V was cut by 6 bases and J by 3 bases, with 17 bases left in between. The CDR3 sequence is 15 residues long. The germline V gene has CDR1 LGHDT and CDR2 YNNKEL (reference sequence). The CDR3 reads CASSLKRTADTEAFF. The DNA for the CDR3 is TGTGCCAGCAGTCTGAAGCGGACAGCGGACACTGAAGCTTTCTTT.